The rows below give T cell receptor beta chains drawn from one sample of a study of Graves' ophthalmopathy and Graves' hyperthyroidism. A single record per CDR3 protein comes from TCRdb applying MiXCR to the multiplex PCR reads. The table lists about 420,000 distinct CDR3 sequences, about 21% of them singletons. Material: peripheral blood. Source of these receptors: a woman aged 18-35 years with stable Graves' hyperthyroidism. The CDR3 runs from the conserved cysteine through the conserved F or W. The order of the fields is clone size, V gene, D gene, J gene, CDR3 DNA, CDR3 protein. D genes are given only for firm matches. Clone size appears in some rows only: once, few, many, or a class for an expanded clone.

clone_size: many
v_call: TRBV6-2/TRBV6-3
d_call: TRBD2
j_call: TRBJ2-7
cdr3_nt: TGTGCCAGCACGCGGGGGACTAGCGGTTACTACGAGCAGTACTTC
cdr3_aa: CASTRGTSGYYEQYF

clone_size: many
v_call: TRBV28
d_call: NA
j_call: TRBJ2-7
cdr3_nt: TGTGCCAGCAGTTTAGGGTACAGGCCCTACGAGCAGTACTTC
cdr3_aa: CASSLGYRPYEQYF

clone_size: many
v_call: TRBV10-2
d_call: NA
j_call: TRBJ2-7
cdr3_nt: TGCGCCAGCAGCGGGGGCCTTAACTACGAGCAGTACTTC
cdr3_aa: CASSGGLNYEQYF

clone_size: many
v_call: TRBV12-3/TRBV12-4
d_call: TRBD1
j_call: TRBJ1-5
cdr3_nt: TGTGCCAGCAGAGGGACAGGGTTCAATCAGCCCCAGCATTTT
cdr3_aa: CASRGTGFNQPQHF

clone_size: many
v_call: TRBV5-1
d_call: NA
j_call: TRBJ2-2
cdr3_nt: TGCGCCAGCAGCTGGGCAGGAAGCGGGGAGCTGTTTTTT
cdr3_aa: CASSWAGSGELFF

clone_size: many
v_call: TRBV12-3/TRBV12-4
d_call: TRBD1
j_call: TRBJ1-5
cdr3_nt: TGTGCCAGCAGTTTGGGGACAGAGGGCAATCAGCCCCAGCATTTT
cdr3_aa: CASSLGTEGNQPQHF

clone_size: NA
v_call: TRBV14
d_call: NA
j_call: TRBJ1-3
cdr3_nt: TGTGCCAGCAGCCAAGTATGGGACACCATATATTTT
cdr3_aa: CASSQVWDTIYF

clone_size: many
v_call: TRBV30
d_call: NA
j_call: TRBJ2-2
cdr3_nt: TGTGCCTGGAGTACAGGGACCGGGGAGCTGTTTTTT
cdr3_aa: CAWSTGTGELFF

clone_size: many
v_call: TRBV7-2
d_call: NA
j_call: TRBJ2-5
cdr3_nt: TGTGCCAGCAGCTTATTTACGGAGACCCAGTACTTC
cdr3_aa: CASSLFTETQYF

clone_size: many
v_call: TRBV7-2
d_call: NA
j_call: TRBJ1-2
cdr3_nt: TGTGCCAGCAGCTTAGTTCATCTAGCTAACTATGGCTACACCTTC
cdr3_aa: CASSLVHLANYGYTF

clone_size: many
v_call: TRBV6-1
d_call: TRBD2
j_call: TRBJ2-7
cdr3_nt: TGTGCCAGCAGTGATACTTGGACTAGCGGGACCTACGAGCAGTACTTC
cdr3_aa: CASSDTWTSGTYEQYF

clone_size: NA
v_call: TRBV6-2/TRBV6-3
d_call: NA
j_call: TRBJ2-2
cdr3_nt: TGTGCCAGCACGGGGGAGACCGGGGAGCTGTTTTTT
cdr3_aa: CASTGETGELFF

clone_size: many
v_call: TRBV20-1
d_call: TRBD1
j_call: TRBJ1-6
cdr3_nt: TGCAGTGCTCCCGACAGGGGAGGGTCACCCCTCCACTTT
cdr3_aa: CSAPDRGGSPLHF

clone_size: NA
v_call: TRBV11-2
d_call: TRBD1
j_call: TRBJ2-6
cdr3_nt: TGTGCCAGCAACCTTATTATCGGACAGGGGGCACTGGGGGCCAACGTCCTGACTTTC
cdr3_aa: CASNLIIGQGALGANVLTF

clone_size: NA
v_call: TRBV6-1
d_call: NA
j_call: TRBJ1-1
cdr3_nt: TGTGCCAGCAGTGACCGACCTCAAGGCAAGACGGCTTTCTTT
cdr3_aa: CASSDRPQGKTAFF

clone_size: many
v_call: TRBV19
d_call: TRBD1
j_call: TRBJ2-7
cdr3_nt: TGTGCCAGTAGTATCCAGGGGGCAACTGCCGAGCAGTACTTC
cdr3_aa: CASSIQGATAEQYF

clone_size: once
v_call: TRBV6-1
d_call: NA
j_call: TRBJ1-5
cdr3_nt: TGTGCCAGCAAGAACCAGGGTTTGGCTAGCAATCAGCCCCAGCATTTT
cdr3_aa: CASKNQGLASNQPQHF

clone_size: NA
v_call: TRBV7-6
d_call: NA
j_call: TRBJ1-2
cdr3_nt: TGTGCCAGCACCCCCTGGGGGCTTAACTATGGCTACACCTTC
cdr3_aa: CASTPWGLNYGYTF

clone_size: many
v_call: TRBV28
d_call: NA
j_call: TRBJ2-7
cdr3_nt: TGTGCCAGCATGGGAGACTACGAGCAGTACTTC
cdr3_aa: CASMGDYEQYF

clone_size: many
v_call: TRBV12-3/TRBV12-4
d_call: NA
j_call: TRBJ2-7
cdr3_nt: TGTGCCAGCAGTTTCGGCAGGGACCACGAGCAGTACTTC
cdr3_aa: CASSFGRDHEQYF

clone_size: many
v_call: TRBV7-9
d_call: NA
j_call: TRBJ1-2
cdr3_nt: TGTGCCAGCAGGTCAGAGGGCTACTATGGCTACACCTTC
cdr3_aa: CASRSEGYYGYTF

clone_size: many
v_call: TRBV7-2
d_call: TRBD1
j_call: TRBJ1-1
cdr3_nt: TGTGCCAGCAGCTCCACGACAGGGTCCACTGAAGCTTTCTTT
cdr3_aa: CASSSTTGSTEAFF

clone_size: few
v_call: TRBV12-5
d_call: NA
j_call: TRBJ1-1
cdr3_nt: TGTGCTAGTGGTTTGGAACGAAGCACTGAAGCTTTCTTT
cdr3_aa: CASGLERSTEAFF

clone_size: few
v_call: TRBV18
d_call: TRBD1
j_call: TRBJ2-7
cdr3_nt: TGTGCCAGCTCACCAGCCGGGACAGCTGTTCTCTACGAGCAGTACTTC
cdr3_aa: CASSPAGTAVLYEQYF

clone_size: many
v_call: TRBV5-1
d_call: TRBD2
j_call: TRBJ2-7
cdr3_nt: TGCGCCAGCAGCACCACCGGGACTAGCGGCTCCTACGAGCAGTACTTC
cdr3_aa: CASSTTGTSGSYEQYF

clone_size: many
v_call: TRBV11-2
d_call: NA
j_call: TRBJ2-7
cdr3_nt: TGTGCCAGCAGCCCCGGGCGGGCTGACTACGAGCAGTACTTC
cdr3_aa: CASSPGRADYEQYF

clone_size: once
v_call: TRBV6-5
d_call: NA
j_call: TRBJ1-1
cdr3_nt: TGTGCCAGCAGTTACTCATCAGGGGACGTCACTGAAGCTTTCTTT
cdr3_aa: CASSYSSGDVTEAFF

clone_size: many
v_call: TRBV7-3
d_call: NA
j_call: TRBJ2-5
cdr3_nt: TGTGCCAGCAGCTTAACGGCCTTTCAAGAGACCCAGTACTTC
cdr3_aa: CASSLTAFQETQYF

clone_size: few
v_call: TRBV6-1
d_call: NA
j_call: TRBJ1-1
cdr3_nt: TGTGCCAGCAGTGGAGACCTAACACCTGAAGCTTTCTTT
cdr3_aa: CASSGDLTPEAFF

clone_size: many
v_call: TRBV6-2/TRBV6-3
d_call: TRBD2
j_call: TRBJ2-5
cdr3_nt: TGTGCCAGCCGATTGGGGGGGAGTGAGACCCAGTACTTC
cdr3_aa: CASRLGGSETQYF

clone_size: few
v_call: TRBV18
d_call: NA
j_call: TRBJ1-1
cdr3_nt: TGTGCCAGCTCACCCTTGCCTCGTACTGAAGCTTTCTTT
cdr3_aa: CASSPLPRTEAFF

clone_size: many
v_call: TRBV6-1
d_call: TRBD2
j_call: TRBJ2-7
cdr3_nt: TGTGCCAGCAGTCGGCCGGGGGGGTACTCCTACGAGCAGTACTTC
cdr3_aa: CASSRPGGYSYEQYF

clone_size: many
v_call: TRBV24-1
d_call: NA
j_call: TRBJ2-7
cdr3_nt: TGTGCCACCAGTGATTTTGGTCGCGAGCAGTACTTC
cdr3_aa: CATSDFGREQYF

clone_size: many
v_call: TRBV6-5
d_call: TRBD1
j_call: TRBJ1-1
cdr3_nt: TGTGCCAGCAGTTCCGAGGGGGCTCGAACTGAAGCTTTCTTT
cdr3_aa: CASSSEGARTEAFF

clone_size: NA
v_call: TRBV30
d_call: TRBD1
j_call: TRBJ1-4
cdr3_nt: TGTGCCTGGGGTTTTGGGACAGGGAACGAAAAACTGTTTTTT
cdr3_aa: CAWGFGTGNEKLFF

clone_size: many
v_call: TRBV7-9
d_call: NA
j_call: TRBJ1-1
cdr3_nt: TGTGCCAGCAGCTTAGGGGCGCTTGAAGCTTTCTTT
cdr3_aa: CASSLGALEAFF

clone_size: many
v_call: TRBV28
d_call: TRBD1
j_call: TRBJ1-2
cdr3_nt: TGTGCCAGCAGTTTACCGACAGGGGGTTATGGCTACACCTTC
cdr3_aa: CASSLPTGGYGYTF

clone_size: NA
v_call: TRBV24-1
d_call: NA
j_call: TRBJ1-1
cdr3_nt: TGTGCCACCAGTGAGGGGGCAGTGGGGGAGGGAGCTTTCTTT
cdr3_aa: CATSEGAVGEGAFF